Here is one T cell receptor beta chain with its context. This record belongs to a study of T cell changes during pregnancy in multiple sclerosis. This CDR3 region has 13 residues. Germline CDR1 is SGHAT and CDR2 is FQNNGV. The germline V and J ends were trimmed by 6 bases and 4 bases, with 12 bases remaining between them. Here immunoSEQ multiplex PCR was the method, and the copy in TCRdb shows in-frame clones only, minus some. The repertoire holds approximately 130,000 clones, with less than 97% as singletons. This TCR was sampled from a female donor with multiple sclerosis, enrolled in a pregnancy study. The sample consisted of peripheral blood, taken after pregnancy. J is TRBJ1-2 and V is TRBV11-2; D ambiguous. The CDR3 here is CASRYTSGYGYTF. The CDR3 coding sequence is TGTGCCAGCAGATACACCTCTGGCTATGGCTACACCTTC.